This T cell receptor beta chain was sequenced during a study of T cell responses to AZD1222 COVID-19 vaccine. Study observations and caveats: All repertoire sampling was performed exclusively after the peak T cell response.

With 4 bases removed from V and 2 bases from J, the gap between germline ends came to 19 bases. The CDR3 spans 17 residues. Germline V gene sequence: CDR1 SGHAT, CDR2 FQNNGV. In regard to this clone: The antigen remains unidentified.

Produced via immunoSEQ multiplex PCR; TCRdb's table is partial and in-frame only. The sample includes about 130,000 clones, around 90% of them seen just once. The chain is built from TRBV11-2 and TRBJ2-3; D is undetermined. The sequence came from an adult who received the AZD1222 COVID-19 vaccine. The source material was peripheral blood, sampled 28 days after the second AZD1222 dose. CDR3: CASSSDSRLLLTDTQYF. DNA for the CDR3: TGTGCCAGCAGCTCCGACTCCCGACTGCTACTCACAGATACGCAGTATTTT.